The source of this T cell receptor (beta chain) is a study of T cell clonality in common variable immunodeficiency (dated by TCRdb to about 2015). CVID samples and control samples contributed equivalent amounts of genomic DNA as sequencing input. For every sample, a 60 bp segment covering the rearranged TCRbeta CDR3 region was amplified and then sequenced. TCRbeta amplification used the immunoSEQ assay, a bias-corrected multiplex PCR with high-throughput sequencing. Per the original workflow: Every unique nucleotide sequence was considered a clone and was annotated with V, D and J genes, copy number and frequency. Sequences were labeled productive if in frame, and non-productive if out of frame or containing stop codons. As previously described, clonality was calculated on the basis of Shannon's entropy. The predicted amino acid sequences of productive clones were used to derive mean CDR3 Kyte-Doolittle hydropathy. Hierarchical clustering of scaled V gene usage was performed with the R hclust function using Manhattan distance and complete linkage. To assess clone sharing by CDR3 amino acid sequence, 12 repertoires per group were resampled over 100 rounds. The repertoires were searched for approximately 72 published EBV-specific TCRbeta sequences and 200 to 300 published CMV-specific TCRbeta sequences. Analysis left out two CVID samples that produced under 10,000 sequences, so roughly 45 CVID repertoires remained. Not all clones reach the TCRdb copy of this immuneACCESS table, which keeps in-frame sequences only. Checked studies attribute under half of the gap to unresolved V genes and leave the rest unexplained. That table is the source of V, J and clone size, and D and trimming were worked out from the DNA. For this sample, roughly 42,000 clones appear and none is a singleton. The ten top clones hold around 2.1% of the sample.

Both CVID patients and healthy controls were predominantly of Caucasian heritage. Heparinized peripheral whole blood samples of roughly 5 to 9 ml were obtained from each donor. Genomic DNA from adults with common variable immune deficiency (CVID) and from healthy adult controls was the source for sequencing TCRbeta CDR3 repertoires. There were around 22 healthy adult volunteers in the control group (approximately 12 female and around ten male), ranging in age from about 20 to 70 years, with a mean age of around 36. To isolate peripheral blood mononuclear cells, diluted blood was subjected to density centrifugation over Hypaque 1077 or Ficoll-Paque. Genomic DNA was obtained from unsorted mononuclear cells through either Qiagen column purification or a centrifugation-based method. CDR1 MNHEY and CDR2 SVGEGT are derived from the germline V gene. V is cut back by 2 bases and J by 1 base, with 10 bases in the junction unmatched. Including cysteine and phenylalanine, the CDR3 has 17 amino acids. The DNA covers only part of the CDR3, 42 bases in frame from base 1.

What the work shows at the level of the full study, not this receptor alone: Healthy controls shared more TCRbeta clones with each other than CVID subjects shared among themselves (p < 0.0001). TCRbeta clonality was higher in CVID subjects than in healthy controls (t-test p = 0.018), and the increase was most characteristic of about a third of subjects. CVID TCRbeta sequences were reported to have fewer deletions and N-nucleotide insertions and to lack highly modified clones with 13 or more V deletions. Although equal DNA input was used, an average of about 81,820 unique sequences per sample was obtained for controls, compared with about 29,000 for CVID samples. Correlations of repertoire features with clinical complications were constrained by heterogeneity among patients within the CVID cohort. It was noted by the authors that sequencing of the repertoires of T cell subpopulations would be needed to clarify the cause of the increased clonality in CVID.

Many counts were recorded for this clone. What this receptor recognizes is not known. The read gets to within 3 residues of the CDR3 end, and the germline J gene fills in the rest. The source of this sequence is a person aged 18 to 75 in good health. Sequencing was done on a sample of peripheral blood mononuclear cells. The sequence links TRBV6-2 or TRBV6-3 to TRBJ1-1; 7 central bases correspond to TRBD1. The CDR3 corresponds to CASSYNRQGLANTEAFF. The covered CDR3 bases are TGTGCCAGCAGTTACAACCGACAGGGTCTGGCGAACACTGAA.